These T cell receptor beta chains were read from a single sample in a study of identical twins. TCRdb itself ran the 5' RACE reads through MiXCR, one entry per CDR3 protein. Seen here are a few hundred thousand distinct CDR3 sequences, about 8% observed once, and the top ten hold about 3%. The same data also went into a second study, on yellow fever vaccine responses in identical twins.

Sequencing was done on a sample of CD8+ T cells sorted from blood. Receptor source: a young woman in good health. The CDR3 runs from the conserved cysteine through the conserved F or W.

v_call	cdr3_aa
TRBV2	CASSEGGSPYNEQFF
TRBV4-2	CASSQSSEQYF
TRBV10-3	CAISDRGNEQYF
TRBV27	CASSSPTSGMYEQYF
TRBV3-1	CASSQAGLAGVYEQYF
TRBV7-9	CASSARDFTDTQYF
TRBV10-2	CASRAPNSPLHF
TRBV29-1	CSVTGTGGADNYGYTF
TRBV5-6	CASTQGVEQFF
TRBV7-9	CASSPAGGYTGELFF
TRBV15	CATSLEGGPYEQYF
TRBV2	CATATGQRQETQYF
TRBV29-1	CSTRQGSGNTIYF
TRBV7-2	CASSFDGRDRPLFGYTF